This TCR beta chain was captured in a study of blood T cells in healthy people across ages. Then a second PCR, running roughly 7 to 11 cycles, was carried out with a sample-barcoded 5' primer and a J-beta primer mix. Researchers report that a template-switch adaptor with 12 random nucleotides tagged each cDNA molecule. One entry per CDR3 protein, called by TCRdb with MiXCR from the 5' RACE reads. This sample carries 1.8 million or so distinct CDR3 sequences, approximately 39% of them seen once, and the ten largest clones take 23%. On this clonotype itself: No antigen is known for it.

The study, taken as a whole, reports: Changes seen in expanded clonotypes were possibly confounded by donor CMV status left unknown. More naive CD4+ cells and higher diversity marked long-lived donors relative to aged donors. PBMCs went unsorted, and a conclusive naive versus antigen-experienced comparison was therefore prevented.

Germline V lookup: CDR1 SGHTA, CDR2 FQGNSA. V was pared by 3 bases and J by 2 bases, with 5 bases of the junction left unmatched. The CDR3 has 15 residues. The rearrangement joins TRBV7-2 to TRBJ2-3, with 7 bases that match TRBD1. The sequencing sample was made of blood. The TCR comes from a human donor in good health. CDR3 residues: CASSFGQATTDTQYF. The DNA for the CDR3 is TGTGCCAGCAGCTTCGGACAGGCCACCACAGATACGCAGTATTTT.